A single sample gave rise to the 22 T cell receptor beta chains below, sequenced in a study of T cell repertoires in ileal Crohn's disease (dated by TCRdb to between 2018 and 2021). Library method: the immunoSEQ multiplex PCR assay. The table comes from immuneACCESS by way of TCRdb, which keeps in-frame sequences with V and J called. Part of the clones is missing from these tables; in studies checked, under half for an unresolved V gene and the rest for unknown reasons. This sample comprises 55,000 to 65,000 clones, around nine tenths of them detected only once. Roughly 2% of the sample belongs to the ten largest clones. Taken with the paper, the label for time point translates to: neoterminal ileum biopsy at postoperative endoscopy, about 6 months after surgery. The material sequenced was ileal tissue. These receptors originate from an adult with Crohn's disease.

The CDR3 DNA is TGCGCCAGCAGCTCCAACTCCCGGGACCAGGGGGCGAACACTGAAGCTTTCTTT. Its translation: CASSSNSRDQGANTEAFF. The gene calls are TRBV5-1 and TRBJ1-1, with 8 bases aligning to TRBD1. The germline V gene encodes CDR1 SGHRS and CDR2 YFSETQ. The CDR3 runs to 18 residues. V gave up 3 bases and J gave up 1 base; unmatched junction bases: 14.

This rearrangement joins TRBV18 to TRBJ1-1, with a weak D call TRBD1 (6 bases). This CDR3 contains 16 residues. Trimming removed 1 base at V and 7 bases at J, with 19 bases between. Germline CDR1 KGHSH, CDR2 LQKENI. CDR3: CASSPRGQLPTGEAFF. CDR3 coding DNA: TGTGCCAGCTCACCACGTGGACAGCTACCGACAGGTGAAGCTTTCTTT.

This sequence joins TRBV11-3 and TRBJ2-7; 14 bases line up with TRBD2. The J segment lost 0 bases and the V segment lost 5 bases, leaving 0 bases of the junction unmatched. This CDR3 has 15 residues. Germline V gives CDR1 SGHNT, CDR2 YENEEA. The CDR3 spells CASSGTSGSSYEQYF. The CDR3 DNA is TGTGCCAGCAGCGGGACTAGCGGGAGCTCCTACGAGCAGTACTTC. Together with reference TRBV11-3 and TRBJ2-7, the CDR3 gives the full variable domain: EAGVVQSPRYKIIEKKQPVAFWCNPISGHNTLYWYLQNLGQGPELLIRYENEEAVDDSQLPKDRFSAERLKGVDSTLKIQPAELGDSAVYLCASSGTSGSSYEQYFGPGTRLTVT.

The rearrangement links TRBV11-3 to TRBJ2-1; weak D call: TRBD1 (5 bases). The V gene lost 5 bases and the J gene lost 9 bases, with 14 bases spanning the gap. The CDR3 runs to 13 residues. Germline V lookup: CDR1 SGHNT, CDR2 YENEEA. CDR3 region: CASSPQVSGEQFF. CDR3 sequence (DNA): TGTGCCAGCAGCCCACAGGTTTCCGGTGAGCAGTTCTTC.

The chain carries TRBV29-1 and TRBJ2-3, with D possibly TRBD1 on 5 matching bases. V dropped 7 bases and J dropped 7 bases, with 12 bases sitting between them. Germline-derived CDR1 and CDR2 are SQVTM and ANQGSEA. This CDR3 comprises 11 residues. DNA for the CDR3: TGCAGCGCCGAGGACATAAATACGCAGTATTTT. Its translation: CSAEDINTQYF.

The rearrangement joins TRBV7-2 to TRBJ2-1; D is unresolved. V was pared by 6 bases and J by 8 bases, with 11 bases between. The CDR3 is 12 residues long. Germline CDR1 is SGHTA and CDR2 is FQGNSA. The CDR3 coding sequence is TGTGCCAGCAGTCGATATTCGGATGAGCAGTTCTTC. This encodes CASSRYSDEQFF. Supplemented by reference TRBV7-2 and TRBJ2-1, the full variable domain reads GAGVSQSPSNKVTEKGKDVELRCDPISGHTALYWYRQSLGQGLEFLIYFQGNSAPDKSGLPSDRFSAERTGGSVSTLTIQRTQQEDSAVYLCASSRYSDEQFFGPGTRLTVL.

CDR3 residues: CASSLREGVNEKLFF. The DNA for the CDR3 is TGTGCCAGCAGTTTGCGGGAGGGGGTAAATGAAAAACTGTTTTTT. The chain uses TRBV7-9 and TRBJ1-4; D may be TRBD1 (6 bases). The CDR3 has 15 residues. V was cut by 6 bases and J by 5 bases, with 16 bases left in between. Germline V gives CDR1 SEHNR, CDR2 FQNEAQ (reference sequence).

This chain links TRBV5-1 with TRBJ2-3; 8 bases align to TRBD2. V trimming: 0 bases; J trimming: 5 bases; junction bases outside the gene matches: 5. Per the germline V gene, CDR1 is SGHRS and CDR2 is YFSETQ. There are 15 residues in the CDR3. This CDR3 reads CASSLVATSGDTQYF. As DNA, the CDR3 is TGCGCCAGCAGCTTGGTAGCTACTAGCGGAGATACGCAGTATTTT.

DNA of the CDR3: TGCGCCAGCAGCTTGGAAAGTAGGAACACTGAAGCTTTCTTT. This gives the protein CASSLESRNTEAFF. The rearrangement links TRBV5-1 to TRBJ1-1; D gene unclear. The CDR3 has 14 residues. V lost 0 bases and J lost 1, with 7 bases in between. Looked up from germline, CDR1 is SGHRS and CDR2 is YFSETQ. Full variable domain (outside the CDR3, taken from reference TRBV5-1 and TRBJ1-1): KAGVTQTPRYLIKTRGQQVTLSCSPISGHRSVSWYQQTPGQGLQFLFEYFSETQRNKGNFPGRFSGRQFSNSRSEMNVSTLELGDSALYLCASSLESRNTEAFFGQGTRLTVV.

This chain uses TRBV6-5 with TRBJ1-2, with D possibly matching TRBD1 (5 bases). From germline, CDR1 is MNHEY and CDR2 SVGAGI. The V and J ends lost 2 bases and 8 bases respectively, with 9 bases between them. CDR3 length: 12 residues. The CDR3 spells CASSYGGGGYTF. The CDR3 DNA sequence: TGTGCCAGCAGTTACGGCGGGGGAGGCTACACCTTC.

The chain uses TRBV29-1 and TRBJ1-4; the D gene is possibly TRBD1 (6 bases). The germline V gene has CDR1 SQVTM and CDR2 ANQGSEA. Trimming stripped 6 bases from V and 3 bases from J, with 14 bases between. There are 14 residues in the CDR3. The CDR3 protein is CSVKQGQSNEKLFF. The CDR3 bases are TGCAGCGTAAAACAGGGTCAGTCTAATGAAAAACTGTTTTTT.

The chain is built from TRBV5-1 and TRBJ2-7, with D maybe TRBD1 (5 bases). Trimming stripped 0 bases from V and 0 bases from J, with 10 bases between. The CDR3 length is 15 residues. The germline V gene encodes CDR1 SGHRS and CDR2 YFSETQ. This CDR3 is CASSLDRGSSYEQYF. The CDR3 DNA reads TGCGCCAGCAGCTTGGATAGGGGTAGCTCCTACGAGCAGTACTTC.

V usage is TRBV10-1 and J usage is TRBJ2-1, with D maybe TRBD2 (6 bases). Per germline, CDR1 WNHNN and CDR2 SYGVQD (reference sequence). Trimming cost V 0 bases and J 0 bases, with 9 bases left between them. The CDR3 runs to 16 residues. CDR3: CASSESGGSSYNEQFF. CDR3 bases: TGCGCCAGCAGTGAGTCGGGGGGAAGCTCCTACAATGAGCAGTTCTTC.

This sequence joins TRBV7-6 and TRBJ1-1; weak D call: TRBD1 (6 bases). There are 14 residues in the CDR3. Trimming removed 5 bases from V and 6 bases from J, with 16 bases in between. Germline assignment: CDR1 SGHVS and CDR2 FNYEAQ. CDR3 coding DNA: TGTGCCAGCAGCCCACTGCAGGGGAAGCCTGAAGCTTTCTTT. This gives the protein CASSPLQGKPEAFF.

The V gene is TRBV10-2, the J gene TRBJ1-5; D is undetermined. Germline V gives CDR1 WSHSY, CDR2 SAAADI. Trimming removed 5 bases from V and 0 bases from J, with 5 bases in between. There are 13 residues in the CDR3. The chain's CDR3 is CASSQHSNQPQHF. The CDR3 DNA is TGCGCCAGCAGTCAACATAGCAATCAGCCCCAGCATTTT.

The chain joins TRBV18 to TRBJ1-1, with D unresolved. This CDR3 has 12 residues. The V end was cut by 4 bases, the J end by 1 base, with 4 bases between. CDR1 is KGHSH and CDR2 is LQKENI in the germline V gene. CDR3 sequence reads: CASSLANTEAFF. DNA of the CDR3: TGTGCCAGCTCACTGGCGAACACTGAAGCTTTCTTT.

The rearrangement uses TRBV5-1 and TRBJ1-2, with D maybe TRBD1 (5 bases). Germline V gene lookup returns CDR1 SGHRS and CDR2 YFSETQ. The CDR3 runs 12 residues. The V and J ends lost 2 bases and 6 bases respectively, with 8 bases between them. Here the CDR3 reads CASSFDRNGYTF. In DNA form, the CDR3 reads TGCGCCAGCAGCTTCGACAGAAATGGCTACACCTTC.

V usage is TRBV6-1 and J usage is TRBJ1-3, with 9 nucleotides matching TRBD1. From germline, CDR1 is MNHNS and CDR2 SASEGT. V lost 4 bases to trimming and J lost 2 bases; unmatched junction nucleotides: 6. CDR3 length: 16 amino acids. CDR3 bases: TGTGCCAGCAGTGTGCACAGGGGGCAAGCTGGAAACACCATATATTTT. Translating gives CASSVHRGQAGNTIYF.

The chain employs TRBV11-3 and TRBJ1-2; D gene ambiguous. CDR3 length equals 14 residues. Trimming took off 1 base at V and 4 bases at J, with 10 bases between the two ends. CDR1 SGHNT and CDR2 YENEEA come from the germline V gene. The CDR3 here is CASSLVEVGYGYTF. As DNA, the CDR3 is TGTGCCAGCAGCTTAGTGGAGGTTGGCTATGGCTACACCTTC.

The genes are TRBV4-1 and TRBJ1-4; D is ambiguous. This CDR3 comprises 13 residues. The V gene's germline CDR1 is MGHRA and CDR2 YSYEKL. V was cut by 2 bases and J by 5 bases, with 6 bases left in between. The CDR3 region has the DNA TGCGCCAGCAGCCAATTGAGGAATGAAAAACTGTTTTTT. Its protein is CASSQLRNEKLFF.

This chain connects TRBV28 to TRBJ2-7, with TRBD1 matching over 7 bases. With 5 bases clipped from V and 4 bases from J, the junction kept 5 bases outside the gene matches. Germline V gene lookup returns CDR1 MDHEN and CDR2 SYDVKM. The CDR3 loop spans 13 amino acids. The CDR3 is CASSTGDAYEQYV. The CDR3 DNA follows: TGTGCCAGCAGTACAGGGGACGCTTACGAGCAGTACGTC.

The CDR3 nucleotides are TGCGCCAGCAGCTTGGTTAACAGCCTCTCTGGAAACACCATATATTTT. It specifies CASSLVNSLSGNTIYF. The J gene is TRBJ1-3, the V gene TRBV5-1; D ambiguous. V was clipped by 0 bases and J by 0 bases, with 10 bases between them. The CDR3 has 16 amino acids. Germline V gives CDR1 SGHRS, CDR2 YFSETQ.